This section outlines one TCR beta chain sequence together with its context. These data are taken from a study of shared clonotypes between healthy human individuals. Naive CD8 cells were CD45RO-negative, positively selected for CCR7, excluding terminally differentiated effector memory CD45RA+ cells. Looked up from germline, CDR1 is MDHEN and CDR2 is SYDVKM. This CDR3 is 15 amino acids long. V shed 3 bases, J shed 4 bases, and the junction held 5 bases outside the gene matches. TCRdb's table, derived via immunoSEQ multiplex PCR, lists solely in-frame clones and lacks some. The sample holds hundreds of thousands of clones, roughly 95% seen once.

Sample: naive CD8+ T cells sorted from blood. The TCR was taken from a woman aged 25 to 45 in good health. The chain is built from TRBV28 and TRBJ1-1; 10 bases match TRBD1. As DNA, the CDR3 is TGTGCCAGCAGTTTCGGACAGGGGGTGGGCACTGAAGCTTTCTTT. Its translation: CASSFGQGVGTEAFF.